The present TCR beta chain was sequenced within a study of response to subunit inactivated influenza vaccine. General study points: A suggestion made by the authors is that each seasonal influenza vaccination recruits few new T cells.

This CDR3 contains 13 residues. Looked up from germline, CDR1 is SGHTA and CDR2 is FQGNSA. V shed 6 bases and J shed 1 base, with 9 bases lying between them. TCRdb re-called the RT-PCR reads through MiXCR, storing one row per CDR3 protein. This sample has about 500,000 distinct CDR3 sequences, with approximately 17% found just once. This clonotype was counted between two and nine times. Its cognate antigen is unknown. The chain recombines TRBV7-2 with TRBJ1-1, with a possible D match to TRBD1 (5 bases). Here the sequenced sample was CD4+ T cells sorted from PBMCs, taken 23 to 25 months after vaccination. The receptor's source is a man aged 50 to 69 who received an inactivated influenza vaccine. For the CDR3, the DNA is TGTGCCAGCAGACAGGAGGCGAACACTGAAGCTTTCTTT. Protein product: CASRQEANTEAFF.